These T cell receptor beta chains were read from a single sample in a study of vaccination and CD4 T cells after COVID-19. TCRdb recomputed calls from the PCR reads with MiXCR, one row per CDR3 protein. The table lists about 20,000 distinct CDR3 sequences, around 50% of them singletons. Antigen specificity for these receptors is unknown. Sample: CD4+ T cells from blood, cultured in vitro. The receptors here all came from a human donor who had recovered from COVID-19. CDR3s leave out the opening cysteine and the closing phenylalanine or tryptophan. A D gene is named only where the DNA matches it firmly. Clone size appears in some rows only: once, few, many, or a class for an expanded clone.

abundance | v_gene | d_gene | CDR3aa
- | TRBV2 | - | ASSVLGPDNQPQH
- | TRBV4-2 | TRBD2 | ASSLLGAGGDGANVLT
- | TRBV12-3/TRBV12-4 | TRBD1 | ASNQQGGDQPQH
few | TRBV6-4 | TRBD1 | ASSPTGQTIYGYT
few | TRBV6-1 | - | ASSRESHVTGELF
few | TRBV20-1 | - | SAVGDNEQF
- | TRBV10-2 | - | ASTIRTGSTEAF
- | TRBV7-2 | TRBD1 | ASSFGQGPYEQY
few | TRBV7-9 | TRBD1 | ASSLVTGTAFYEQY
- | TRBV20-1 | TRBD1 | SARTGSVNTEAF
- | TRBV12-3/TRBV12-4 | - | ASSHSPGEDGYT
few | TRBV6-1 | - | ASSERIGYT
- | TRBV11-3 | - | ASSLFGPQTTLEEQF
- | TRBV6-5 | TRBD2 | ASSYGRGGPLFTYEQY
- | TRBV6-2/TRBV6-3 | - | ASSMANRRV
- | TRBV6-1 | TRBD2 | ASRRLPGLAGGEGVLLQQETQY
- | TRBV20-1 | - | SARGPVSTDTQY
- | TRBV6-1 | - | ASSEGSGHLSYEQY
few | TRBV25-1 | - | ASSGRGELF
- | TRBV15 | TRBD1 | ATSRDLGQGAREQY
few | TRBV30 | - | AWSYFQGIGEAF
few | TRBV2 | - | ASNGVWEHEQY
- | TRBV27 | - | ASRTRGEGQPQH
- | TRBV6-1 | TRBD1 | ASSDGTGNYEQY
- | TRBV2 | TRBD2 | ASSGLAVRGVNEQF
- | TRBV7-8 | - | ASSFGPVLDKNIQY
- | TRBV12-3/TRBV12-4 | - | ASSLTQGVGGYT
- | TRBV20-1 | TRBD1 | SAPGQGIYEQY
- | TRBV5-1 | - | ASSLDGGAYGYT
- | TRBV6-4 | - | ASSDRDFGNIQY
few | TRBV7-2 | - | ASRSGRNYGYT
few | TRBV20-1 | TRBD1 | SARPGQVLEGYT
few | TRBV20-1 | - | SATGPSGNTIY
once | TRBV29-1 | - | SVDTDTQY
- | TRBV2 | - | ASMAGYNQPQH